The rows below give T cell receptor beta chains drawn from one sample of a study of blood T cell repertoires in COVID-19. Produced via immunoSEQ multiplex PCR; TCRdb's table is partial and in-frame only. The sample shows 200,000 to 250,000 clones, 84% of them seen only once. Sequencing was performed on peripheral blood. These receptors all stem from a woman aged 25 to 45 who had recovered from COVID-19. CDR3s include the opening cysteine and the closing phenylalanine or tryptophan. The D gene is left open where the match is weak. Clone size is stated in some rows and not others, as once, few, many or a class when expanded.

abundance	v_gene	d_gene	j_gene	CDR3aa	CDR3nt
NA	TRBV27	TRBD2	TRBJ2-3	CASSLLTSHSTDTQYF	TGTGCCAGCAGTCTCCTGACTAGCCATAGCACAGATACGCAGTATTTT
NA	TRBV9	NA	TRBJ2-1	CASSAGQDNEQFF	TGTGCCAGCAGCGCTGGGCAAGACAATGAGCAGTTCTTC
NA	TRBV28	TRBD2	TRBJ2-1	CASSFYGGSSYNEQFF	TGTGCCAGCAGTTTCTACGGCGGGAGTTCCTACAATGAGCAGTTCTTC
NA	TRBV12-5	NA	TRBJ2-1	CASGLAQGSEEQFF	TGTGCTAGTGGTTTGGCCCAGGGGTCCGAGGAGCAGTTCTTC
NA	TRBV5-1	NA	TRBJ2-1	CASSLGRGIYNEQFF	TGCGCCAGCAGCTTGGGTCGAGGAATTTACAATGAGCAGTTCTTC
NA	TRBV28	NA	TRBJ1-1	CASSLVGGVMVEAFF	TGTGCCAGCAGCCTAGTAGGAGGGGTAATGGTTGAAGCTTTCTTT
NA	TRBV7-6	NA	TRBJ2-7	CASSLASPSYEQYF	TGTGCCAGCAGCTTAGCCTCTCCCTCCTACGAGCAGTACTTC
few	TRBV4-2	TRBD1	TRBJ1-3	CASSQGQGEGNTIYF	TGTGCCAGCAGCCAAGGACAGGGGGAGGGAAACACCATATATTTT
once	TRBV3-1/TRBV3-2	TRBD1	TRBJ1-2	CASSQGTGVYGGYTF	TGTGCCAGCAGCCAGGGTACAGGGGTCTATGGTGGCTACACCTTC
NA	TRBV11-2	TRBD1	TRBJ1-2	CASSFTGVFGGYTF	TGTGCCAGCAGCTTTACAGGGGTATTCGGAGGCTACACCTTC
NA	TRBV6-5	TRBD1	TRBJ1-4	CASSSQGAREEKLFF	TGTGCCAGCAGTTCCCAGGGGGCGAGGGAAGAAAAACTGTTTTTT
NA	TRBV10-3	NA	TRBJ2-7	CAISDHPGSYEQYF	TGTGCCATCAGTGATCATCCGGGGTCCTACGAGCAGTACTTC
NA	TRBV7-7	TRBD1	TRBJ2-5	CASSLTGGLETQYF	TGTGCCAGCAGCTTGACAGGGGGTTTAGAGACCCAGTACTTC
NA	TRBV6-5	NA	TRBJ2-2	CASTPNGAGRGELFF	TGTGCCAGCACCCCCAACGGGGCAGGGAGGGGGGAGCTGTTTTTT
NA	TRBV12-3/TRBV12-4	NA	TRBJ2-5	CASSFRGTETQYF	TGTGCCAGCAGTTTCAGGGGAACTGAGACCCAGTACTTC
once	TRBV21-1	NA	TRBJ1-5	CASSKSPLRGQGACQPQHF	TGTGCCAGCAGCAAATCCCCACTCCGGGGACAGGGGGCCTGTCAGCCCCAGCATTTT
NA	TRBV6-2/TRBV6-3	NA	TRBJ2-1	CASSFASRGAEFF	TGTGCCAGCAGTTTCGCCTCCCGGGGAGCGGAATTCTTC
NA	TRBV18	NA	TRBJ1-5	CASSPTGRSNQPQHF	TGTGCCAGCTCACCAACGGGGAGGAGCAATCAGCCCCAGCATTTT
NA	TRBV13	TRBD1	TRBJ2-7	CASSLETQFDRDSSYEQYF	TGTGCCAGCAGCTTAGAAACCCAATTCGACAGGGATAGCTCCTACGAGCAGTACTTC
NA	TRBV19	TRBD2	TRBJ2-1	CASSFLAGGDEQFF	TGTGCCAGTAGTTTTCTAGCGGGAGGGGATGAGCAGTTCTTC
few	TRBV13	TRBD1	TRBJ1-3	CASSQGDGNTIYF	TGTGCCAGCAGTCAGGGGGACGGAAACACCATATATTTT
NA	TRBV18	NA	TRBJ1-3	CASSPAGGASGNTIYF	TGTGCCAGCTCACCAGCGGGGGGCGCGTCTGGAAACACCATATATTTT
NA	TRBV5-1	NA	TRBJ1-4	CASSLAGNDEKLFF	TGCGCCAGCAGCTTGGCAGGGAATGATGAAAAACTGTTTTTT
NA	TRBV10-3	TRBD2	TRBJ2-1	CAISEGGTSGLSPNEQFF	TGTGCCATCAGTGAGGGGGGGACTAGCGGGCTTTCCCCGAATGAGCAGTTCTTC
NA	TRBV9	TRBD2	TRBJ2-3	CASSVGSGRAPDTQYF	TGTGCCAGCAGCGTGGGGAGCGGGAGGGCCCCAGATACGCAGTATTTT
NA	TRBV6-5	NA	TRBJ2-7	CASRSLPGPYEQYF	TGTGCCAGCAGGAGCCTCCCAGGGCCCTACGAGCAGTACTTC
NA	TRBV9	TRBD1	TRBJ2-7	CASSPEDRGQTYEQYF	TGTGCCAGCAGCCCCGAAGACAGGGGGCAGACCTACGAGCAGTACTTC
NA	TRBV6-5	NA	TRBJ2-3	CASSLTGLSADTQYF	TGTGCCAGCAGTCTTACAGGGTTGAGCGCAGATACGCAGTATTTT
NA	TRBV27	TRBD2	TRBJ2-1	CASNPGGSADNEQFF	TGTGCCAGCAATCCGGGGGGGAGCGCTGACAATGAGCAGTTCTTC
many	TRBV28	TRBD1	TRBJ1-5	CASIDRDRRNQPQHF	TGTGCCAGCATTGACAGGGATCGACGCAATCAGCCCCAGCATTTT
once	TRBV6-5	TRBD1	TRBJ1-4	CASSYGTGSEKLFF	TGTGCCAGCAGTTATGGGACAGGGTCTGAAAAACTGTTTTTT
NA	TRBV28	NA	TRBJ2-7	CASSFLRGAYEQYF	TGTGCCAGCAGTTTTCTCAGGGGGGCCTACGAGCAGTACTTC
NA	TRBV6-1	NA	TRBJ1-5	CASSERGDGQPQHF	TGTGCCAGCAGTGAACGGGGGGATGGTCAGCCCCAGCATTTT
NA	TRBV7-8	NA	TRBJ2-7	CASSLDRMRFYEQYF	TGTGCCAGCAGCTTAGACAGGATGCGTTTCTACGAGCAGTACTTC
NA	TRBV4-1	TRBD2	TRBJ2-1	CASSQGLAIARVNEQFF	TGCGCCAGCAGCCAGGGACTAGCGATTGCGCGGGTCAATGAGCAGTTCTTC
NA	TRBV11-2	TRBD1	TRBJ1-1	CASSLPTGTNTEAFF	TGTGCCAGCAGCCTACCGACAGGGACCAACACTGAAGCTTTCTTT
NA	TRBV15	TRBD1	TRBJ1-5	CATSRPDRGSNQPQHF	TGTGCCACCAGCAGACCCGACAGGGGGTCGAATCAGCCCCAGCATTTT
NA	TRBV7-9	TRBD2	TRBJ2-5	CASSFNLAGAPTQYF	TGTGCCAGCAGCTTTAACCTAGCGGGAGCCCCGACCCAGTACTTC
NA	TRBV28	NA	TRBJ1-5	CASSSVFGNQPQHF	TGTGCCAGCAGTTCCGTGTTCGGCAATCAGCCCCAGCATTTT
NA	TRBV9	NA	TRBJ2-1	CASSVYGRGNYNEQFF	TGTGCCAGCAGCGTATATGGGCGGGGAAACTACAATGAGCAGTTCTTC
NA	TRBV28	TRBD2	TRBJ2-1	CASNHPSGRVYNEQFF	TGTGCCAGCAATCACCCTAGCGGCAGAGTCTACAATGAGCAGTTCTTC
NA	TRBV11-2	NA	TRBJ2-5	CASSPGEGWETQYF	TGTGCCAGCAGCCCAGGGGAGGGTTGGGAGACCCAGTACTTC
few	TRBV18	NA	TRBJ1-5	CASSPNPGGNQPQHF	TGTGCCAGCTCACCCAACCCCGGAGGGAATCAGCCCCAGCATTTT
NA	TRBV27	NA	TRBJ2-1	CASSSPTGEDEQFF	TGTGCCAGCAGTTCACCAACAGGGGAGGATGAGCAGTTCTTC
NA	TRBV7-2	TRBD2	TRBJ2-7	CASSLVWQRELWNPDEQYF	TGTGCCAGCAGCTTAGTTTGGCAGCGGGAGTTATGGAATCCCGACGAGCAGTACTTC
NA	TRBV7-2	TRBD2	TRBJ2-7	CASSLTSGAYEQYF	TGTGCCAGCAGCTTAACTAGCGGAGCATACGAGCAGTACTTC
NA	TRBV29-1	NA	TRBJ2-1	CSVEGVVDEQFF	TGCAGCGTTGAAGGAGTGGTTGATGAGCAGTTCTTC
NA	TRBV7-3	NA	TRBJ2-2	CASTASPTGTGELFF	TGTGCCAGCACGGCGAGCCCTACGGGCACCGGGGAGCTGTTTTTT
NA	TRBV6-4	TRBD1	TRBJ2-1	CASSPGTGVNEQFF	TGTGCCAGCAGTCCCGGGACAGGGGTTAATGAGCAGTTCTTC
NA	TRBV6-5	NA	TRBJ1-1	CASRPGTRNTEAFF	TGTGCCAGCAGACCAGGGACAAGGAACACTGAAGCTTTCTTT
NA	TRBV14	NA	TRBJ2-1	CASDLGRSEQFF	TGTGCCAGCGACTTGGGGCGGTCTGAGCAGTTCTTC
NA	TRBV6-5	TRBD1	TRBJ2-2	CASSQGQGQGRLFF	TGTGCCAGCAGTCAGGGACAGGGACAGGGTAGGCTGTTTTTT
NA	TRBV12-3/TRBV12-4	NA	TRBJ2-2	CASSLTTGELFF	TGTGCCAGCAGTTTGACAACCGGGGAGCTGTTTTTT
once	TRBV5-1	NA	TRBJ1-4	CASSFEGRDEKLFF	TGCGCCAGCAGCTTTGAGGGTCGGGATGAAAAACTGTTTTTT
NA	TRBV2	TRBD2	TRBJ2-1	CASSEATGTSLNEQFF	TGTGCCAGCAGTGAAGCAACAGGGACTAGCCTCAATGAGCAGTTCTTC
NA	TRBV12-5	TRBD2	TRBJ2-3	CASGLGSGDTDTQYF	TGTGCTAGTGGTTTGGGAAGCGGGGACACAGATACGCAGTATTTT
once	TRBV20-1	NA	TRBJ2-1	CSYPTYNEQFF	TGCAGCTATCCGACCTACAATGAGCAGTTCTTC
NA	TRBV5-6	TRBD2	TRBJ2-7	CASSFGGGKYEQYF	TGTGCCAGCAGCTTTGGCGGGGGGAAGTACGAGCAGTACTTC
NA	TRBV6-1	NA	TRBJ2-7	CASSDWQGSYEQYF	TGTGCCAGCAGTGATTGGCAGGGCTCCTACGAGCAGTACTTC
few	TRBV7-9	TRBD1	TRBJ1-5	CASSWEGTGKTNQPQHF	TGTGCCAGCAGCTGGGAAGGGACAGGGAAGACCAACCAGCCCCAGCATTTT